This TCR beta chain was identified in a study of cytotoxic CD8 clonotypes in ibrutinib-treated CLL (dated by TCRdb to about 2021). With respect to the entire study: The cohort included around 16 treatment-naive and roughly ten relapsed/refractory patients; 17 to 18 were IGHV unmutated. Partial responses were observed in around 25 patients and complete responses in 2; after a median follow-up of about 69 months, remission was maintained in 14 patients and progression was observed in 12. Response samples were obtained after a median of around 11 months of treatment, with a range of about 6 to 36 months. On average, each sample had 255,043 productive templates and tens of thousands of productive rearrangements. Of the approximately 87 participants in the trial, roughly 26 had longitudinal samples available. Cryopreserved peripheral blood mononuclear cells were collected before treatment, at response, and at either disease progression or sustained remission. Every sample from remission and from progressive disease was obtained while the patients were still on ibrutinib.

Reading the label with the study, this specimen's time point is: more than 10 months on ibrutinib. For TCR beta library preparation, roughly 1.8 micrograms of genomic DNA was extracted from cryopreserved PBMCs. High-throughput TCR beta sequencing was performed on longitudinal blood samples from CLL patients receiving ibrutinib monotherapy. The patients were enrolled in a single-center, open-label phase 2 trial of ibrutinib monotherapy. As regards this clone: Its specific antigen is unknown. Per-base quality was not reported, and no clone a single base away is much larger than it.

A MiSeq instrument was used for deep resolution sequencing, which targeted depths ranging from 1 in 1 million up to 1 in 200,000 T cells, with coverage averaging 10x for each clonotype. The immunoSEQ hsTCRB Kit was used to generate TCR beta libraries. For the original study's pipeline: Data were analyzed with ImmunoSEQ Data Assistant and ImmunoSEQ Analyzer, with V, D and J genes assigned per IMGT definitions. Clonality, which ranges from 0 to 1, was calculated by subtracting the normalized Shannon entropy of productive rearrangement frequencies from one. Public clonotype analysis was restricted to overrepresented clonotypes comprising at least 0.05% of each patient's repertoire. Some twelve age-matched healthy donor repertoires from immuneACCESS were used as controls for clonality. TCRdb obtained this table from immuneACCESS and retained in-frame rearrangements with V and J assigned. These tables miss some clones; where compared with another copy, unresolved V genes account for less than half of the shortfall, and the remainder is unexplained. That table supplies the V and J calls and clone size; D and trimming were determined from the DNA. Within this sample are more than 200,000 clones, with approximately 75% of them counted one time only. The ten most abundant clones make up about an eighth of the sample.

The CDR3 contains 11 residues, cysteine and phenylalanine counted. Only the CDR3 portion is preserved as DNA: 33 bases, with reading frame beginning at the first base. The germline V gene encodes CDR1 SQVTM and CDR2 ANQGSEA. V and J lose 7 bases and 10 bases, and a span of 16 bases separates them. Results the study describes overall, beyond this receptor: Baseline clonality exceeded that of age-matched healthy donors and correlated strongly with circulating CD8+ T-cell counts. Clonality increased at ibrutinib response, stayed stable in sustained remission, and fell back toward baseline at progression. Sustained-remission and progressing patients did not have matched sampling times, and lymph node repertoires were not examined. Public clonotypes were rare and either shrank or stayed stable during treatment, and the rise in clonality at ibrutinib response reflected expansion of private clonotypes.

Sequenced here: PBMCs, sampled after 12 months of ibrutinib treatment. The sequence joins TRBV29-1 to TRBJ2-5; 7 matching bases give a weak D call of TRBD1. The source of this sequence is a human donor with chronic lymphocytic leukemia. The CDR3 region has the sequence CSAPLRGDQYF. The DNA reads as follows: TGCAGCGCGCCACTCAGGGGGGACCAGTACTTC.